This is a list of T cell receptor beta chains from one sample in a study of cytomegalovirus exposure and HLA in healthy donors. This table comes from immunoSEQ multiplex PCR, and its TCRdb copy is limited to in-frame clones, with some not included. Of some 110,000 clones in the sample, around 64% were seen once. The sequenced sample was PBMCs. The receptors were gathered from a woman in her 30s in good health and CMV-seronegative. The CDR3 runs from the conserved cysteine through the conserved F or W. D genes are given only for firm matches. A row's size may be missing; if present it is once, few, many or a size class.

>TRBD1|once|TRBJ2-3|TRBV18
CASSPTTGGSTDTQYF
TGTGCCAGCTCACCGACGACAGGGGGCAGCACAGATACGCAGTATTTT
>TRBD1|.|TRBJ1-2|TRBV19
CASSITGEALGYTF
TGTGCCAGTAGTATAACAGGGGAGGCACTTGGCTACACCTTC
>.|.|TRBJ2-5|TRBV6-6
CASSYSVQGGMYF
TGTGCCAGCAGTTACTCGGTTCAAGGGGGTATGTACTTC
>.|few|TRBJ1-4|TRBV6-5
CASSYSGGAGNEKLFF
TGTGCCAGCAGTTACTCGGGCGGTGCGGGGAATGAAAAACTGTTTTTT
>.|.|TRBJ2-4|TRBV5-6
CASQDSKNIQYF
TGTGCCAGCCAGGACAGTAAAAACATTCAGTACTTC
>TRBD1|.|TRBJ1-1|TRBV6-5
CASSPDRGRAAFF
TGTGCCAGCAGTCCCGACAGGGGGCGCGCAGCTTTCTTT
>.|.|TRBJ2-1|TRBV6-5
CASRQGQISYNEQFF
TGTGCCAGCAGACAGGGACAAATTTCCTACAATGAGCAGTTCTTC
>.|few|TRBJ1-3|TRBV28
CASSYWTDERGFYSGNTIYF
TGTGCCAGCAGTTACTGGACCGATGAGCGGGGATTTTACTCTGGAAACACCATATATTTT
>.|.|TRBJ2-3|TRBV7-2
CASSLGRYSTDTQYF
TGTGCCAGCAGCTTAGGGCGGTATAGCACAGATACGCAGTATTTT
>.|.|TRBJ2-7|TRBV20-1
CSASPDEQYF
TGCAGTGCTAGCCCCGACGAGCAGTACTTC
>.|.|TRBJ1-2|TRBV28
CASMAGREGYTF
TGTGCCAGCATGGCAGGGCGGGAGGGCTACACCTTC
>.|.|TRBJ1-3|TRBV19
CASRTTGGLGNTIYF
TGTGCCAGCCGTACGACAGGAGGTCTGGGAAACACCATATATTTT
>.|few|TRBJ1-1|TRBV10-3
CAISESVVNTEAFF
TGTGCCATCAGTGAGTCGGTAGTAAACACTGAAGCTTTCTTT
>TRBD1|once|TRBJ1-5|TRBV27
CASRLTGPNQPQHF
TGTGCCAGCAGACTGACAGGGCCCAATCAGCCCCAGCATTTT
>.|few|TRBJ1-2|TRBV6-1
CASSEARGTYGYTF
TGTGCCAGCAGTGAAGCGCGGGGGACCTATGGCTACACCTTC
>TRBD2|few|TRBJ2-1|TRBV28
CASSPGTSGNEWGEQFF
TGTGCCAGCAGTCCCGGGACTAGCGGGAATGAATGGGGTGAGCAGTTCTTC
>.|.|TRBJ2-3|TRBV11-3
CASSPRGADSTDTQYF
TGTGCCAGCAGCCCCCGTGGAGCGGACAGCACAGATACGCAGTATTTT
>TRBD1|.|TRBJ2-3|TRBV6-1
CASSVSRGQTTDTQYF
TGTGCCAGCAGTGTAAGTAGGGGACAGACCACAGATACGCAGTATTTT
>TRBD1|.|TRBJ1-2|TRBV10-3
CAISVLQGQDNYGYTF
TGTGCCATCAGCGTACTACAGGGGCAGGATAACTATGGCTACACCTTC
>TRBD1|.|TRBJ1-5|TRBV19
CASSIQDRGNQPQHF
TGTGCCAGTAGTATTCAGGACAGGGGGAATCAGCCCCAGCATTTT
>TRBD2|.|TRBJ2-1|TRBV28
CASSWREGRGFF
TGTGCCAGCAGTTGGCGGGAGGGACGGGGGTTCTTC
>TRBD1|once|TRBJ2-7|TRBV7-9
CASSRQDRRYEQYF
TGTGCCAGCAGCCGTCAGGACAGGAGATACGAGCAGTACTTC
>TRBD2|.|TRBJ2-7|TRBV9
CASSLTTSGYEQYF
TGTGCCAGCAGCCTGACGACTAGCGGGTACGAGCAGTACTTC
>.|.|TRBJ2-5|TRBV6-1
CASSMSFRVEETQYF
TGTGCCAGCAGTATGTCCTTCAGGGTGGAAGAGACCCAGTACTTC
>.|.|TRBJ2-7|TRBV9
CASSVDWTSPYEQYF
TGTGCCAGCAGCGTAGATTGGACATCGCCCTACGAGCAGTACTTC
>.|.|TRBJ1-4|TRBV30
CAWSVWSATNEKLFF
TGTGCCTGGAGTGTATGGTCAGCAACTAATGAAAAACTGTTTTTT
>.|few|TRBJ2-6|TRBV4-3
CASSQDWNSGPTFGANVLTF
TGCGCCAGCAGCCAAGATTGGAACAGTGGTCCCACATTTGGGGCCAACGTCCTGACTTTC
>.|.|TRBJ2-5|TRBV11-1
CASSLAGQEGETQYF
TGTGCCAGCAGCTTAGCTGGACAGGAGGGAGAGACCCAGTACTTC
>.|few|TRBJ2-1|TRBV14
CASSQARGSYNEQFF
TGTGCCAGCAGCCAAGCTCGGGGGTCCTACAATGAGCAGTTCTTC
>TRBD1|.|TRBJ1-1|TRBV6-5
CASSYAIDRAEAFF
TGTGCCAGCAGTTACGCCATCGACAGGGCTGAAGCTTTCTTT
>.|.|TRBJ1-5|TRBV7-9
CASSFQTDNQPQHF
TGTGCCAGCAGCTTCCAGACAGACAATCAGCCCCAGCATTTT
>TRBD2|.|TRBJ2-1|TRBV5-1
CASSFPSGSGNEQFF
TGCGCCAGCAGCTTCCCTAGCGGGAGTGGGAATGAGCAGTTCTTC
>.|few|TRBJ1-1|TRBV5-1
CASSLMQDTEAFF
TGCGCCAGCAGCTTAATGCAGGACACTGAAGCTTTCTTT
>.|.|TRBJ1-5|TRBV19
CASSIVLEGQVLLNQPQHF
TGTGCCAGTAGTATTGTATTAGAGGGACAAGTGCTACTCAATCAGCCCCAGCATTTT
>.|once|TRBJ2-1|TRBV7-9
CASSSRESYNEQFF
TGTGCCAGCAGCTCCCGGGAATCCTACAATGAGCAGTTCTTC
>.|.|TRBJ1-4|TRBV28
CASGGTNEKLFF
TGTGCCAGCGGGGGCACTAATGAAAAACTGTTTTTT
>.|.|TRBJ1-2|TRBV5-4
CASSLAVNYGYTF
TGTGCCAGCAGCTTGGCTGTTAACTATGGCTACACCTTC
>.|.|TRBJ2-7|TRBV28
CASSWGDEQYF
TGTGCCAGCAGTTGGGGGGACGAGCAGTACTTC
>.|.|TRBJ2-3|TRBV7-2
CASSTGLSSTDTQYF
TGTGCCAGCAGCACAGGGTTGAGTAGCACAGATACGCAGTATTTT
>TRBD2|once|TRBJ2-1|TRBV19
CASSISGTSGSDEQFF
TGTGCCAGTAGTATCTCCGGGACTAGCGGGAGTGATGAGCAGTTCTTC
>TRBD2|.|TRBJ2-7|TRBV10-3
CATKGLAGDSYEQYF
TGTGCCACCAAAGGACTAGCGGGAGACTCCTACGAGCAGTACTTC
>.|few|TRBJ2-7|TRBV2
CASTRAPYEQYF
TGTGCCAGCACGCGGGCTCCCTACGAGCAGTACTTC
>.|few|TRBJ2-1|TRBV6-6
CASTQAIWDEQFF
TGTGCCAGCACCCAGGCTATCTGGGATGAGCAGTTCTTC
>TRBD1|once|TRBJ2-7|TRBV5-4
CASSWDSYEQYF
TGTGCCAGCAGCTGGGACAGCTACGAGCAGTACTTC
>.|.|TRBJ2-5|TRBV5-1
CASSLIRQAQETQYF
TGCGCCAGCAGCTTGATTAGACAGGCCCAAGAGACCCAGTACTTC
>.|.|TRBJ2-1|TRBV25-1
CASSVQNEQFF
TGTGCCAGCAGTGTTCAGAATGAGCAGTTCTTC